This entry lists 9 T cell receptor beta chains sequenced from one sample in a study of T cell repertoires in cytomegalovirus infection. No antigen has been assigned to these receptors. MiXCR, run by TCRdb on the reads, gives a single entry per CDR3 protein. The data hold around 360,000 distinct CDR3 sequences, with about 34% observed a single time. Sample: cultured PBMCs, taken from culture after CMV antigen stimulation. These receptors all stem from a human donor in good health (CMV status not recorded). Some clones in this sample may be carry-over from other donors' samples.

The chain links TRBV29-1 to TRBJ2-3; no clear D gene. V was clipped by 4 bases and J by 1 base, with 15 bases between them. The CDR3 is 15 amino acids. CDR1 is SQVTM, CDR2 ANQGSEA, per germline. CDR3 in amino acids: CSVGRAPSRTDTQYF. The CDR3 DNA reads as TGCAGCGTTGGGAGAGCCCCGTCCCGCACAGATACGCAGTATTTT.

This chain connects TRBV4-1 to TRBJ2-5, with TRBD2 matching 11 bases. The germline CDR1 and CDR2 sequences are MGHRA and YSYEKL. V trimming: 0 bases; J trimming: 3 bases; junction bases outside the gene matches: 3. The CDR3 extends over 16 amino acids. In DNA, the CDR3 is TGCGCCAGCAGCCAAGATACACTAGCGGGGGAAGAGACCCAGTACTTC. Translating gives CASSQDTLAGEETQYF.

The chain combines TRBV3-1 with TRBJ1-5; D not resolved. The ends were cut back, 1 base at V and 7 bases at J, with 5 bases in the middle. The germline CDR1 and CDR2 sequences are LGHDT and YNNKEL (reference sequence). The CDR3 extends over 12 amino acids. The CDR3 reads CASSQGEQPQHF. The CDR3 DNA sequence: TGTGCCAGCAGCCAAGGGGAACAGCCCCAGCATTTT.

Turning to this clonotype: A read error may produce the germline difference seen at one junction end. This sequence joins TRBV7-7 and TRBJ2-3; D gene ambiguous. The CDR3 extends over 15 amino acids. The V gene's germline CDR1 is SSHAT and CDR2 FNYEAQ (reference sequence). This chain's CDR3 is CASSLEERRADTQYF. The CDR3 DNA is TGTGCTAGCAGCTTAGAAGAGCGTAGAGCGGATACGCAGTATTTT.

The chain uses TRBV4-3 and TRBJ2-3, with TRBD2 matching 10 bases. CDR1 LGHNA and CDR2 YSLEER come from the germline V gene. CDR3 length: 16 amino acids. V trimming: 4 bases; J trimming: 4 bases; junction bases outside the gene matches: 8. CDR3 sequence reads: CASSPFPAGGADTQYF. The CDR3 DNA sequence: TGCGCCAGCAGCCCTTTCCCAGCGGGAGGGGCAGATACGCAGTATTTT.

The V gene is TRBV5-6, the J gene TRBJ2-1, with D maybe TRBD2 (6 bases). The CDR3 is 15 amino acids. V was trimmed by 0 bases and J by 6 bases, leaving 13 bases between them. Germline assignment: CDR1 SGHDT and CDR2 YYEEEE. The DNA of the CDR3 is TGTGCCAGCAGCTTGGTGGGAGGAGGGGTCAATGAGCAGTTCTTC. Translating it yields CASSLVGGGVNEQFF.

The rearrangement links TRBV12-3 or TRBV12-4 to TRBJ1-1; D ambiguous. The CDR3 loop spans 16 amino acids. V was trimmed by 2 bases and J by 0 bases, leaving 13 bases between them. The CDR3: CASSLWAANMNTEAFF. CDR3 sequence (DNA): TGTGCCAGCAGTTTATGGGCAGCAAACATGAACACTGAAGCTTTCTTT.

A few counts support this clonotype. V usage is TRBV7-2 and J usage is TRBJ2-1, with a possible D match to TRBD2 (6 bases). V shed 1 base and J shed 5 bases, with 12 bases lying between them. This CDR3 comprises 15 residues. Looked up from germline, CDR1 is SGHTA and CDR2 is FQGNSA. In DNA form, the CDR3 reads TGTGCCAGCAGCTTAGAAGGCCAGCGGGACAATGAGCAGTTCTTC. This gives the protein CASSLEGQRDNEQFF.

The rearrangement links TRBV7-3 to TRBJ1-5; TRBD1 agrees at 9 bases. J gave up 4 bases and V 5 bases, and 9 bases lay outside the gene matches. Germline V gene lookup returns CDR1 SGHTA and CDR2 FQGTGA. The CDR3 has 16 amino acids. The CDR3 loop is CASSATGTGPNQPQHF. The DNA of the CDR3 is TGTGCCAGCAGCGCTACCGGGACAGGGCCTAATCAGCCCCAGCATTTT.